The T cell receptor beta chain under discussion was sequenced for a study of blood T cells in healthy people across ages. This clonotype was picked up one time. Through a sample-barcoded 5' primer and a J-beta primer mix, a second PCR was run for about 6 to 12 cycles. TCRdb reanalysed the 5' RACE reads using MiXCR and keeps one entry per CDR3 protein. This table holds about 1.8 million distinct CDR3 sequences, just under 50% found once. Per germline, CDR1 SNHLY and CDR2 FYNNEI. CDR3 length: 12 residues. V dropped 8 bases and J dropped 6; count of bases not matched to a gene: 3. The sequencing input was blood. The gene calls are TRBV2 and TRBJ2-3; TRBD2 matches 9 bases. The clonotype originates from a woman aged 40 to 49 in good health. This CDR3 is CASGGLADTQYF. CDR3 bases: TGTGCCAGCGGCGGACTAGCGGATACGCAGTATTTT.